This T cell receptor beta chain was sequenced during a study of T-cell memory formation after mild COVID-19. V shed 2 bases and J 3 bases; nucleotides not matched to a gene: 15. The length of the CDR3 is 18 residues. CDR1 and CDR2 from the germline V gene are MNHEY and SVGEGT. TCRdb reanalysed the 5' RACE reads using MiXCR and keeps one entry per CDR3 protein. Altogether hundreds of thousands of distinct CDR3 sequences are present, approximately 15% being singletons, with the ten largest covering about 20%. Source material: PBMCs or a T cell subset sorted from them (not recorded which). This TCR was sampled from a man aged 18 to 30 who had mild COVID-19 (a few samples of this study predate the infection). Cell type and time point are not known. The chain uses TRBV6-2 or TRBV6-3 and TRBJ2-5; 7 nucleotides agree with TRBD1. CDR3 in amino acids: CASSYTNYRGRIEETQYF. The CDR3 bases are TGTGCCAGCAGTTACACGAACTACAGGGGCCGGATTGAAGAGACCCAGTACTTC.